This T cell receptor (beta chain) was identified in a study of neurological immune-mediated disorders. TCRdb recomputed calls from the 5' RACE reads with MiXCR, one row per CDR3 protein. The repertoire holds about 46,000 distinct CDR3 sequences, with 4.5% as singletons. V lost 6 bases, J lost 8 bases, and 13 bases stayed unmatched. Germline assignment: CDR1 MNHNS and CDR2 SASEGT. This CDR3 has 17 residues. The sequencing sample was made of PBMCs. The rearrangement joins TRBV6-1 to TRBJ2-1; 13 bases map to TRBD2. This clonotype was sampled from a woman aged 55-70 years with multiple sclerosis. The CDR3 is CASRRGLAGVLRDEQFF. In DNA, the CDR3 is TGTGCCAGCAGAAGAGGACTAGCGGGAGTGTTGCGAGATGAGCAGTTCTTC.